The 32 T cell receptor beta chains below were found in one sample sequenced in a study of graft-versus-host responses after intestinal transplantation. These receptors' antigens are unknown. Data came from immunoSEQ multiplex PCR; TCRdb stores just in-frame clones and leaves some out. The sample records 130,000 to 150,000 clones, about 90% being singletons. The sample here was unstimulated CD4+ T cells sorted from spleen or lymph node cells, taken before intestinal transplant. The receptor source for this set is a human donor who received an intestinal transplant.

The genes are TRBV5-1 and TRBJ1-1; 9 bases fit TRBD1. The CDR3 covers 13 residues. V shed 6 bases, J shed 5 bases, and the junction held 5 bases outside the gene matches. Per germline, CDR1 SGHRS and CDR2 YFSETQ. The CDR3 here is CASMGQGRTEAFF. CDR3 nucleotides: TGCGCCAGCATGGGACAGGGAAGGACTGAAGCTTTCTTT.

The rearrangement uses TRBV6-5 and TRBJ1-3; 10 nucleotides match TRBD1. The CDR3 runs to 15 residues. The junction had 3 bases not matched to a gene; V was cut back by 4 bases and J by 3 bases. Germline assignment: CDR1 MNHEY and CDR2 SVGAGI. Here the CDR3 DNA reads TGTGCCAGCAGTTGGGACAGGGGAAATGGAAACACCATATATTTT. It is translated as CASSWDRGNGNTIYF.

The chain is built from TRBV28 and TRBJ1-5; perhaps TRBD1 as D (5 bases). Per germline, CDR1 MDHEN and CDR2 SYDVKM. The CDR3 sequence is 13 residues long. Trimming removed 3 bases from V and 9 bases from J, with 12 bases in between. As DNA, the CDR3 is TGTGCCAGCAGTTTTAGGAGGGGACCGCCCCAGCATTTT. This codes for CASSFRRGPPQHF. Based on the CDR3 plus reference TRBV28 and TRBJ1-5, the full variable domain is DVKVTQSSRYLVKRTGEKVFLECVQDMDHENMFWYRQDPGLGLRLIYFSYDVKMKEKGDIPEGYSVSREKKERFSLILESASTNQTSMYLCASSFRRGPPQHFGDGTRLSIL.

The count of this clone is one. The V call is TRBV19, the J call TRBJ2-3; 9 bases align to TRBD1. Losses at the gene ends were 3 bases for V and 1 base for J; bases not matched to a gene: 5. The CDR3 length is 16 residues. CDR1 and CDR2 from the germline V gene are LNHDA and SQIVND (reference sequence). The CDR3 DNA is TGTGCCAGTAGTATCGACAGGGGGGCGGGCACAGATACGCAGTATTTT. Translating it yields CASSIDRGAGTDTQYF.

The chain employs TRBV28 and TRBJ1-1; 8 bases line up with TRBD1. This CDR3 is built from 15 residues. Germline assignment: CDR1 MDHEN and CDR2 SYDVKM. Losses at the gene ends were 4 bases for V and 3 bases for J; bases not matched to a gene: 7. The CDR3, as DNA: TGTGCCAGCAGTTCCGGACAGGGTTGGTACACTGAAGCTTTCTTT. Translated, it gives CASSSGQGWYTEAFF.

This sequence joins TRBV6-5 and TRBJ1-4; TRBD1 is a possible D gene (6 bases). CDR1 is MNHEY, CDR2 SVGAGI, per germline. Trimming pared 2 bases from V and 2 bases from J, leaving 9 bases between. The CDR3 runs to 15 residues. DNA for the CDR3: TGTGCCAGCAGTTACGTAGGGGGGACTAATGAAAAACTGTTTTTT. It encodes CASSYVGGTNEKLFF.

The chain links TRBV14 to TRBJ2-3; D is undetermined. Germline values: CDR1 SGHDN, CDR2 FVKESK. The CDR3 runs 13 residues. V was clipped by 4 bases and J by 5 bases, with 10 bases between them. CDR3 in amino acids: CASSRTAQDTQYF. The CDR3 DNA reads TGTGCCAGCAGCCGGACGGCCCAAGATACGCAGTATTTT.

This chain connects TRBV27 to TRBJ1-2; 8 nucleotides agree with TRBD1. CDR3 length: 17 amino acids. From germline, CDR1 is MNHEY and CDR2 SMNVEV (reference sequence). After removal of 2 bases from V and 4 bases from J, the junction contained 12 bases not matched to a gene. CDR3 loop: CASSLRGQAFLGYGYTF. The CDR3 nucleotides read TGTGCCAGCAGTTTAAGGGGACAGGCCTTCTTGGGCTATGGCTACACCTTC.

The rearrangement links TRBV7-9 to TRBJ1-2; no definite D call. Germline V lookup: CDR1 SEHNR, CDR2 FQNEAQ (reference sequence). This CDR3 has 14 residues. The ends were cut back, 5 bases at V and 2 bases at J, with 12 bases in the middle. CDR3 in amino acids: CASSHSPKNYGYTF. The CDR3 nucleotides read TGTGCCAGCAGCCACTCACCTAAGAACTATGGCTACACCTTC.

V usage is TRBV28 and J usage is TRBJ2-4; 12 bases are a match to TRBD2. Germline-derived CDR1 and CDR2 are MDHEN and SYDVKM. V gave up 5 bases and J gave up 5 bases; unmatched junction bases: 4. The CDR3 is made up of 15 amino acids. CDR3 protein: CASSQLAGGENIQYF. CDR3 in DNA: TGTGCCAGCAGTCAACTAGCGGGAGGTGAAAACATTCAGTACTTC.

Comments on this clone: The sample contains more than one DNA sequence encoding this CDR3. The V gene is TRBV7-9, the J gene TRBJ1-1, with D hard to call. Trimming left V 4 bases short and J 1 base short, with 4 bases between. Per germline, CDR1 SEHNR and CDR2 FQNEAQ (reference sequence). This CDR3 contains 12 residues. CDR3 nucleotides: TGTGCCAGCAGCTACACGAACACTGAAGCTTTCTTT. This gives the protein CASSYTNTEAFF. Full variable domain (rest looked up from reference TRBV7-9 and TRBJ1-1): DTGVSQNPRHKITKRGQNVTFRCDPISEHNRLYWYRQTLGQGPEFLTYFQNEAQLEKSRLLSDRFSAERPKGSFSTLEIQRTEQGDSAMYLCASSYTNTEAFFGQGTRLTVV.

This clone has only one observation. The genes are TRBV30 and TRBJ2-5, with D uncertain. CDR3 length equals 14 residues. Trimming shortened V by 5 bases and J by 2 bases, and 15 bases separated the two germline ends. Germline V gene sequence: CDR1 GTSNPN, CDR2 SVGIG (reference sequence). CDR3 bases: TGTGCCTGGGCCCCCGGGCGGCAACAAGAGACCCAGTACTTC. This translates into CAWAPGRQQETQYF.

The V and J genes are TRBV5-1 and TRBJ2-3, with 7 bases aligning to TRBD2. Germline-derived CDR1 and CDR2 are SGHRS and YFSETQ. V was clipped by 3 bases and J by 6 bases; unmatched bases: 4. The CDR3 has 13 amino acids. The CDR3 nucleotides read TGCGCCAGCAGCTCACCGACTAGCGATACGCAGTATTTT. It codes for CASSSPTSDTQYF.

This clone has just one count. The chain has TRBV10-3 and TRBJ2-4, with D maybe TRBD2 (6 bases). This CDR3 region has 14 residues. Trimming took off 4 bases at V and 1 base at J, with 8 bases between the two ends. The germline V gene has CDR1 ENHRY and CDR2 SYGVKD. The CDR3 nucleotides read TGTGCCATCAGTGGGGGGGAGGCCAAAAACATTCAGTACTTC. It yields the protein CAISGGEAKNIQYF.

This rearrangement joins TRBV6-5 to TRBJ2-7, with no clear D. This CDR3 has 12 residues. CDR1 and CDR2 from the germline V gene are MNHEY and SVGAGI. The V gene lost 4 bases and the J gene lost 2 bases, with 6 bases spanning the gap. CDR3 amino acids: CASSSTTYEQYF. The CDR3, as DNA: TGTGCCAGCAGTTCCACGACCTACGAGCAGTACTTC.

The V and J genes are TRBV7-8 and TRBJ1-2; no definite D call. Germline-derived CDR1 and CDR2 are SGHVS and FQNEAQ. The length of the CDR3 is 12 residues. Trimming cost V 6 bases and J 7 bases, with 12 bases left between them. CDR3 in amino acids: CASRPLGAGYTF. DNA of the CDR3: TGTGCCAGCAGACCGCTAGGAGCTGGCTACACCTTC.

This rearrangement joins TRBV7-8 to TRBJ2-7, with 9 bases fitting TRBD1. The V and J ends lost 4 bases and 5 bases, in that order; junction bases with no gene match: 6. Germline CDR1 SGHVS, CDR2 FQNEAQ. The CDR3 length is 14 residues. The DNA for the CDR3 is TGTGCCAGCAGCTCTGGGACAGGGCACGACGAGCAGTACTTC. Translating it yields CASSSGTGHDEQYF.

The rearrangement joins TRBV19 to TRBJ2-3; 9 positions agree with TRBD2. This CDR3 comprises 16 residues. Germline loops: CDR1 LNHDA, CDR2 SQIVND (reference sequence). V lost 6 bases, J lost 1 base, and 8 bases stayed unmatched. The CDR3 loop is CASRQPGLARTDTQYF. The CDR3 nucleotides read TGTGCCAGTAGACAACCGGGACTAGCTCGCACAGATACGCAGTATTTT.

This clone was seen once. The chain joins TRBV19 to TRBJ2-1; D could derive from TRBD1 or TRBD2 (5 bases each). Germline V CDR1 and CDR2: LNHDA, SQIVND (reference sequence). The CDR3 length is 15 residues. Trimming took off 6 bases at V and 4 bases at J, with 16 bases between the two ends. The CDR3 coding sequence is TGTGCCAGTAGCCTTGAGGGGACCGAATACAATGAGCAGTTCTTC. Protein sequence: CASSLEGTEYNEQFF.

The rearrangement uses TRBV28 and TRBJ2-4; 7 bases are shared with TRBD1. Germline-derived CDR1 and CDR2 are MDHEN and SYDVKM. The CDR3 has 12 residues. Trimming cost V 6 bases and J 5 bases; bases outside gene matches: 1. The CDR3 region is CASRGQQNIQYF. CDR3 bases: TGTGCCAGCAGGGGACAGCAAAACATTCAGTACTTC.

V gene TRBV11-1 combines with J gene TRBJ2-5, with D perhaps TRBD1 (5 bases). V lost 3 bases and J lost 4, with 9 bases in between. From germline, CDR1 is SGHAT and CDR2 FQDESV (reference sequence). The CDR3 runs to 13 residues. This chain's CDR3 is CASSLGRLETQYF. CDR3 nucleotide sequence: TGTGCCAGCAGCTTGGGGCGACTAGAGACCCAGTACTTC.

The genes are TRBV10-3 and TRBJ2-3; 7 bases agree with TRBD2. Germline lookup yields CDR1 ENHRY and CDR2 SYGVKD. This CDR3 is built from 16 residues. Losses at the gene ends were 3 bases for V and 3 bases for J; bases not matched to a gene: 9. CDR3 in amino acids: CAISDLGGRGTDTQYF. The CDR3 coding sequence is TGTGCCATCAGTGATCTGGGTGGGAGGGGAACAGATACGCAGTATTTT.

The chain has TRBV9 and TRBJ2-7; 10 nucleotides line up with TRBD1. Trimming cost V 5 bases and J 2 bases; bases outside gene matches: 4. The germline gives CDR1 SGDLS, CDR2 YYNGEE. This CDR3 has 14 residues. The CDR3 reads CASSLGQGAYEQYF. The CDR3, as DNA: TGTGCCAGCAGTCTCGGACAGGGGGCCTACGAGCAGTACTTC.

V usage is TRBV21-1 and J usage is TRBJ1-5. TRBV21-1 is a listed pseudogene. CDR3 size: 14 residues. CDR3 nucleotides: TGTGCCAGCAGCAAAGCGAGGGGAGTGGGGCCCCAGCATTTT. This codes for CASSKARGVGPQHF.

Of note for this clone: Germline is not matched at one junction end, which may reflect a read error. The chain joins TRBV18 to TRBJ2-2, with 7 bases that match TRBD1. This CDR3 has 16 residues. Germline CDR1 and CDR2: KGHSH and LQKENI. CDR3 residues: CATSGSGTALTGELFF. The CDR3 DNA follows: TGTGCCACCTCAGGCTCCGGGACAGCGCTCACCGGGGAGCTGTTTTTT.

This chain joins TRBV28 and TRBJ1-4; TRBD1 is a possible D gene (5 bases). The germline gives CDR1 MDHEN, CDR2 SYDVKM. The CDR3 loop spans 16 amino acids. V was shortened by 4 bases and J by 7 bases, with 19 bases between the two germline ends. The CDR3 coding sequence is TGTGCCAGCAGTTCCCTACTGACAGTGGGGGGTGAAAAACTGTTTTTT. The encoded protein is CASSSLLTVGGEKLFF.

CDR3 coding DNA: TGTGCCAGCAGCGGGACTCGAGGAGAGGGCAGGCTGTTTTTT. Protein: CASSGTRGEGRLFF. This chain joins TRBV7-9 and TRBJ2-2, with TRBD2 as a possible D gene (6 bases). Germline V gene lookup returns CDR1 SEHNR and CDR2 FQNEAQ (reference sequence). This CDR3 region has 14 residues. Trimming removed 5 bases at V and 13 bases at J, with 20 bases between.

This chain links TRBV6-4 with TRBJ1-3; D remains ambiguous. The germline V gene has CDR1 MRHNA and CDR2 SNTAGT. There are 18 residues in the CDR3. Trimming pared 2 bases from V and 0 bases from J, leaving 17 bases between. CDR3 nucleotides: TGTGCCAGCAGTGACCCCAATCTCGGCCTAGCCTCTGGAAACACCATATATTTT. Translating it yields CASSDPNLGLASGNTIYF.

The genes are TRBV6-5 and TRBJ1-3; maybe TRBD1 (6 bases). CDR3 length equals 15 residues. Germline V lookup: CDR1 MNHEY, CDR2 SVGAGI. Trimming shortened V by 8 bases and J by 0 bases, and 14 bases separated the two germline ends. This chain's CDR3 is CASGGQPSSGNTIYF. CDR3 sequence (DNA): TGTGCCAGCGGGGGACAACCATCCTCTGGAAACACCATATATTTT.

This clone showed up just once. The chain has TRBV16 and TRBJ2-2; 9 bases match TRBD1. Trimming removed 2 bases from V and 1 base from J; junction bases left unmatched: 5. The CDR3 extends over 17 amino acids. Per germline, CDR1 KGHSY and CDR2 FQNENV. The CDR3 here is CASSQPRQGENTGELFF. The CDR3 bases are TGTGCCAGCAGCCAACCCCGACAGGGGGAGAACACCGGGGAGCTGTTTTTT.

The CDR3 sequence is CASGQTTYEQYF. The CDR3 bases are TGTGCCAGCGGACAGACCACCTACGAGCAGTACTTC. The V gene is TRBV11-2, the J gene TRBJ2-5; D is perhaps TRBD1 (6 bases). The DNA end favors TRBJ2-7, so the J call may be wrong. The CDR3 runs to 12 residues. Germline-derived CDR1 and CDR2 are SGHAT and FQNNGV.

This clone was detected only once. This rearrangement joins TRBV19 to TRBJ1-4; no clear D gene. Germline V lookup: CDR1 LNHDA, CDR2 SQIVND (reference sequence). The V and J ends lost 7 bases and 0 bases respectively, with 6 bases between them. CDR3 length equals 13 residues. This chain's CDR3 is CASTVATNEKLFF. Here the CDR3 DNA reads TGTGCCAGTACGGTTGCAACTAATGAAAAACTGTTTTTT.